The 19 T cell receptor beta chains in this list originate from one sample, sequenced in a study of blood T cell repertoires in COVID-19. The repertoire was sequenced with immunoSEQ multiplex PCR; TCRdb's copy has only in-frame clones and lacks some. The table records 250,000 or so clones, nearly 95% of them present only once. Sequenced sample: peripheral blood. Receptors were obtained from a man aged 30 to 39 with COVID-19, enrolled during active disease.

J is TRBJ2-5 and V is TRBV5-1; TRBD2 agrees at 12 bases. Per germline, CDR1 SGHRS and CDR2 YFSETQ. The CDR3 sequence is 17 residues long. Trimming removed 2 bases from V and 4 bases from J; junction bases left unmatched: 9. The CDR3 coding sequence is TGCGCCAGCAGCTTCGGACTAGCGGGGACCCCGGGAGAGACCCAGTACTTC. The encoded protein is CASSFGLAGTPGETQYF.

The table lists this clone with a count of one. Different DNA sequences within this sample yield the same CDR3. The chain joins TRBV30 to TRBJ2-5, with 16 bases fitting TRBD2. CDR3 size: 16 residues. Germline V lookup: CDR1 GTSNPN, CDR2 SVGIG (reference sequence). Germline trimming cut 0 bases from V and 3 bases from J; bases unmatched to any gene: 1. The CDR3 DNA reads TGTGCCTGGAGTGTGGGGACTAGCGGGGGGGAAGAGACCCAGTACTTC. Translation: CAWSVGTSGGEETQYF.

This clone was detected a few times. The chain has TRBV5-6 and TRBJ1-4; TRBD1 matches 10 bases. The CDR3 covers 15 residues. Per the germline V gene, CDR1 is SGHDT and CDR2 is YYEEEE. V lost 4 bases to trimming and J lost 8 bases; unmatched junction nucleotides: 8. The CDR3 loop is CASSAPGTGDEKLFF. CDR3 bases: TGTGCCAGCAGCGCTCCCGGGACAGGGGACGAAAAACTGTTTTTT.

The chain couples TRBV5-5 to TRBJ1-1; D gene uncertain. Germline values: CDR1 SGHKS, CDR2 YYEKEE (reference sequence). Trimming removed 9 bases at V and 3 bases at J, with 9 bases between. This CDR3 contains 11 residues. The CDR3, as DNA: TGTGCCACCCTATTGGACACTGAAGCTTTCTTT. It codes for CATLLDTEAFF.

Only a few counts were recorded for this clone. V is TRBV7-9 and J is TRBJ2-7; D gene unclear. The germline CDR1 and CDR2 sequences are SEHNR and FQNEAQ (reference sequence). V was cut by 1 base and J by 0 bases, with 10 bases left in between. There are 15 residues in the CDR3. The chain's CDR3 is CASSLGGQISYEQYF. The CDR3, as DNA: TGTGCCAGCAGCTTAGGTGGTCAGATCTCCTACGAGCAGTACTTC.

The V call is TRBV3-1 (or the pseudogene TRBV3-2), the J call TRBJ2-4, with 9 nucleotides matching TRBD2. The germline CDR1 and CDR2 sequences are LGHDT and YNNKEL (reference sequence). The CDR3 has 21 residues. Germline trimming cut 0 bases from V and 0 bases from J; bases unmatched to any gene: 15. CDR3 nucleotide sequence: TGTGCCAGCAGCCAAGATCTCGGCGGGGGGGATTTATTCCTAGCCAAAAACATTCAGTACTTC. Its translation: CASSQDLGGGDLFLAKNIQYF.

The CDR3 loop reads CASSKEGRCRLRKRGVTDTQYF. The CDR3 coding sequence is TGTGCCAGCAGCAAAGAGGGCAGGTGTCGCCTTAGGAAGCGGGGGGTAACAGATACGCAGTATTTT. The chain is built from TRBV21-1 and TRBJ2-3; TRBD2 is the table's D call and was not checked against the DNA. TRBV21-1 represents a pseudogene. CDR3 length equals 22 residues.

The CDR3: CASSEGAPTGELFF. The CDR3 coding sequence is TGTGCCAGTAGTGAGGGGGCGCCCACCGGGGAGCTGTTTTTT. The rearrangement uses TRBV19 and TRBJ2-2, with 7 bases that match TRBD1. This CDR3 is 14 amino acids long. Germline V lookup: CDR1 LNHDA, CDR2 SQIVND (reference sequence). After removal of 5 bases from V and 4 bases from J, the junction contained 4 bases not matched to a gene.

The chain carries TRBV5-1 and TRBJ1-2, with TRBD1 identical over 9 bases. The CDR3 covers 14 residues. Trimming removed 4 bases from V and 2 bases from J; junction bases left unmatched: 3. The germline V gene encodes CDR1 SGHRS and CDR2 YFSETQ. Here the CDR3 DNA reads TGCGCCAGCAGCCAGGGGACAGGGAACTATGGCTACACCTTC. This sequence encodes CASSQGTGNYGYTF.

In DNA, the CDR3 is TGTGCCAGCAGTCCGACCCGACAGGGTGAGAAGTACTTC. It codes for CASSPTRQGEKYF. The genes are TRBV12-3 or TRBV12-4 and TRBJ2-7; TRBD1 aligns across 7 bases. This CDR3 has 13 residues. Trimming took 5 bases from V and 11 from J; bases not matched to a gene: 12.

This clone occurred once. The V gene is TRBV9, the J gene TRBJ1-6; unclear D gene. Deletions cut 0 bases from V and 7 bases from J, with 5 bases between. This CDR3 is 13 amino acids long. Germline-derived CDR1 and CDR2 are SGDLS and YYNGEE. The CDR3 bases are TGTGCCAGCAGCGTAGCTCAGAATTCACCCCTCCACTTT. Amino acids: CASSVAQNSPLHF.

The gene calls are TRBV7-3 and TRBJ1-6, with D unresolved. V lost 2 bases and J 3 bases, leaving 5 bases between the germline ends. Germline CDR1 is SGHTA and CDR2 is FQGTGA. CDR3 size: 14 residues. CDR3 sequence: CASSLAGYNSPLHF. Here the CDR3 DNA reads TGTGCCAGCAGCTTAGCCGGCTATAATTCACCCCTCCACTTT.

The rearrangement uses TRBV3-1 (or the pseudogene TRBV3-2) and TRBJ1-3; 7 nucleotides align to TRBD1. The CDR3 consists of 14 residues. Germline assignment: CDR1 LGHDT and CDR2 YNNKEL (reference sequence). Unmatched junction bases numbered 10, after V lost 10 bases and J lost 4 bases. CDR3 sequence: CATMTGTYGNTIYF. CDR3 DNA sequence: TGTGCCACCATGACAGGGACCTACGGAAACACCATATATTTT.

The chain employs TRBV7-9 and TRBJ2-2; 9 positions agree with TRBD1. With V trimmed by 5 bases and J by 7 bases, 11 bases remained unmatched. Germline V gene sequence: CDR1 SEHNR, CDR2 FQNEAQ (reference sequence). The CDR3 covers 16 residues. The CDR3 here is CASSPKDRGSGGELFF. The CDR3 DNA reads TGTGCCAGCAGCCCAAAAGACAGGGGGTCTGGCGGGGAGCTGTTTTTT.

J is TRBJ1-1 and V is TRBV19, with 10 bases aligning to TRBD1. V shed 4 bases, J shed 4 bases, and the junction held 6 bases outside the gene matches. The CDR3 consists of 15 residues. From germline, CDR1 is LNHDA and CDR2 SQIVND (reference sequence). The CDR3 nucleotides read TGTGCCAGTAGTACCGGGACAGGGGAGGGCACTGAAGCTTTCTTT. Its translation is CASSTGTGEGTEAFF.

The rearrangement links TRBV9 to TRBJ2-1; 8 nucleotides align to TRBD2. Trimming cost V 7 bases and J 0 bases; bases outside gene matches: 12. The CDR3 totals 17 residues. The germline CDR1 and CDR2 sequences are SGDLS and YYNGEE. The CDR3: CASHPGLAGISYNEQFF. CDR3 nucleotide sequence: TGTGCCAGCCACCCCGGGTTAGCGGGGATCTCCTACAATGAGCAGTTCTTC.

This chain joins TRBV19 and TRBJ2-6; D is perhaps TRBD1 (6 bases). CDR1 is LNHDA, CDR2 SQIVND, per germline (reference sequence). There are 18 residues in the CDR3. Trimming left V 3 bases short and J 2 bases short, with 17 bases between. As DNA, the CDR3 is TGTGCCAGTAGTATGATTACAGGGTTGGCAACTGGGGCCAACGTCCTGACTTTC. It yields the protein CASSMITGLATGANVLTF.

The chain recombines TRBV3-1 (or the pseudogene TRBV3-2) with TRBJ2-7, with 8 bases identical to TRBD1. J gave up 3 bases and V 0 bases, and 4 bases lay outside the gene matches. The CDR3 covers 15 residues. Germline V gene sequence: CDR1 LGHDT, CDR2 YNNKEL (reference sequence). CDR3 residues: CASSQDPGTGYEQYF. CDR3 coding DNA: TGTGCCAGCAGCCAAGACCCCGGGACAGGCTACGAGCAGTACTTC.

This clone came up a few times. This chain uses TRBV3-1 (or the pseudogene TRBV3-2) with TRBJ2-3; 10 bases match TRBD1. Trimming removed 6 bases from V and 4 bases from J; junction bases left unmatched: 4. This CDR3 spans 14 amino acids. Germline V gives CDR1 LGHDT, CDR2 YNNKEL (reference sequence). This CDR3 is CASSHGTGADTQYF. CDR3 coding DNA: TGTGCCAGCAGTCATGGGACAGGGGCAGATACGCAGTATTTT.